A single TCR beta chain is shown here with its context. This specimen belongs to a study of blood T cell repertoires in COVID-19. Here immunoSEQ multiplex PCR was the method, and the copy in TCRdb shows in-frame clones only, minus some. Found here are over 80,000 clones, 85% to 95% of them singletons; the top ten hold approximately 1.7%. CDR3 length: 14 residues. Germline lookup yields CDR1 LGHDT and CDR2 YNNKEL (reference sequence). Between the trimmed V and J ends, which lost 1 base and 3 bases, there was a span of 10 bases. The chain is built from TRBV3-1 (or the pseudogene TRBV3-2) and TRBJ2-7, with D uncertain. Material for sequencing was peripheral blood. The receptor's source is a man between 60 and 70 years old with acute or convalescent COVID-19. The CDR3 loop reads CASSQAPVNYEQYF. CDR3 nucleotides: TGTGCCAGCAGCCAAGCCCCAGTCAACTACGAGCAGTACTTC.